The source of this T cell receptor (beta chain) is a study of cytomegalovirus exposure and HLA in healthy donors. Germline CDR1 reads SNHLY; CDR2 reads FYNNEI. This CDR3 has 19 residues. V gave up 3 bases and J gave up 3 bases, with 27 bases separating them. To note about this clone: The target antigen is unknown.

Study outcomes and limitations: For cytomegalovirus status, the classifier reportedly gave diagnoses with high specificity and sensitivity. In a later analysis, specific HLA alleles were associated with 15,000 to 20,000 TCR beta sequences at a 0.05 false discovery rate. Most likely, a cluster of highly shared sequence variants arose as a sequencing artifact. One later analysis reportedly identified an Asian-associated ancestry cluster that showed fewer N-insertions than the roughly 600-donor mean.

Researchers ran the PCR with 60 Vbeta and 13 Jbeta primers. Sequencing used immunoSEQ multiplex PCR; TCRdb keeps in-frame clones, though not all of them. Of roughly 120,000 clones in the sample, around two thirds were seen once. Sequenced: PBMCs. The receptor was derived from a woman between 35 and 50 years old in good health and CMV-seropositive. The rearrangement links TRBV2 to TRBJ2-7; D perhaps matches TRBD2 (6 bases). CDR3 sequence reads: CASSDLGGNLDSAGYEQYF. Written as DNA, the CDR3 is TGTGCCAGCAGTGATTTGGGGGGAAACCTCGATAGCGCTGGCTACGAGCAGTACTTC.